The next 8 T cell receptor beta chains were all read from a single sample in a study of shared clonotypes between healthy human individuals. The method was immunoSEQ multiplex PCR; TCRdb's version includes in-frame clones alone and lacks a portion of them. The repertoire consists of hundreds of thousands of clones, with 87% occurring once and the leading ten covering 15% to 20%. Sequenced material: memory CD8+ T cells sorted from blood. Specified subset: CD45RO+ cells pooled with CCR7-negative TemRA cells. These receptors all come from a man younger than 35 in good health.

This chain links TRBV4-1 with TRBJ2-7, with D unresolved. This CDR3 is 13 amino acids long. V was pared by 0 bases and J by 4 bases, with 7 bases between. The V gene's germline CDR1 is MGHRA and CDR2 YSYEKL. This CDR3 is CASSQEPVYEQYF. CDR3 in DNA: TGCGCCAGCAGCCAAGAGCCGGTTTACGAGCAGTACTTC.

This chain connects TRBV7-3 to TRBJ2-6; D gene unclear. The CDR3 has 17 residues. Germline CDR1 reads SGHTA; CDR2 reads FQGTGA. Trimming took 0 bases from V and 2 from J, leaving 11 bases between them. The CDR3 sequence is CASSLTFGEPGANVLTF. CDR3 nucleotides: TGTGCCAGCAGCTTAACCTTTGGGGAACCTGGGGCCAACGTCCTGACTTTC.

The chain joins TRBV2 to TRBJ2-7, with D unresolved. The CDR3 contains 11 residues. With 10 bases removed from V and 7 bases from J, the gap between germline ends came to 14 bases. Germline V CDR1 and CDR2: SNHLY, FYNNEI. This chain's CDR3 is CANLKGDEQYF. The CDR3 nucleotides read TGTGCCAACCTAAAGGGTGATGAGCAGTACTTC. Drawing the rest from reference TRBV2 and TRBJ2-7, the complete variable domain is EPEVTQTPSHQVTQMGQEVILRCVPISNHLYFYWYRQILGQKVEFLVSFYNNEISEKSEIFDDQFSVERPDGSNFTLKIRSTKLEDSAMYFCANLKGDEQYFGPGTRLTVT.

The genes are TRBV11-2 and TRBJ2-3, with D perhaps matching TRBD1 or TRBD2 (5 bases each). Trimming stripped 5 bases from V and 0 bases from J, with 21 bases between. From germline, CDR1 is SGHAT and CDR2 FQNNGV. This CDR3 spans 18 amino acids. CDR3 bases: TGTGCCAGCAGCCCTGATTTGTACGTGAGGGGTAGCACAGATACGCAGTATTTT. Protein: CASSPDLYVRGSTDTQYF.

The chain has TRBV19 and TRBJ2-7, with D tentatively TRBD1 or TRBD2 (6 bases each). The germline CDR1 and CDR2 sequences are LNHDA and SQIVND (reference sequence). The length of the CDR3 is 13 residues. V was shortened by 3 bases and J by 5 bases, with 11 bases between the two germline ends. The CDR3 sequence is CASSIGGFNEQYF. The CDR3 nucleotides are TGTGCCAGTAGTATCGGGGGCTTCAACGAGCAGTACTTC.

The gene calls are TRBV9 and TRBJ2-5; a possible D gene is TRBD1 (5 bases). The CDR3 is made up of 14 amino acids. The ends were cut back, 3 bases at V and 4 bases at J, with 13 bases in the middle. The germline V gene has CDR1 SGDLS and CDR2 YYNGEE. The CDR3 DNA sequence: TGTGCCAGCAGCGACCGACAGTCTGTAGAGACCCAGTACTTC. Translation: CASSDRQSVETQYF.

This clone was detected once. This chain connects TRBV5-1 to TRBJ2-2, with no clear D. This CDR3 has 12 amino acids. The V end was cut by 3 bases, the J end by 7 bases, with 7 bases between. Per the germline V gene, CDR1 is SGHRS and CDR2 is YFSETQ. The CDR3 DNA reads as TGCGCCAGCAGCTCCCTGAACGGGGAGCTGTTTTTT. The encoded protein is CASSSLNGELFF.

CDR3 DNA sequence: TGTGCCAGCAGCGTAGAGAGGGTTCCCTATGGCTACACCTTC. It translates to CASSVERVPYGYTF. This chain uses TRBV9 with TRBJ1-2; D is undetermined. The V gene lost 0 bases and the J gene lost 4 bases, with 10 bases spanning the gap. There are 14 residues in the CDR3. Germline CDR1 and CDR2: SGDLS and YYNGEE.